These 18 T cell receptor beta chains came from one sample sequenced in a study of T cells in Graves' hyperthyroidism and ophthalmopathy. Researchers took RNA transcripts and amplified the TCR beta CDR3 regions from them. The TCR CDR3 first-round RT-PCR relied on the HTBI primer set. TCRdb passed the multiplex PCR reads through MiXCR, listing each CDR3 protein once. Of over 450,000 distinct CDR3 sequences listed, 13% to 15% are singletons. Input material: blood. The origin of the receptors is a woman aged 18-29 years with Graves' hyperthyroidism.

This clonotype was counted at least ten times. The chain recombines TRBV27 with TRBJ1-2; 9 bases line up with TRBD1. This CDR3 spans 14 amino acids. With V trimmed by 8 bases and J by 5 bases, 9 bases remained unmatched. The germline V gene has CDR1 MNHEY and CDR2 SMNVEV (reference sequence). The CDR3 reads CASRTGDRIYGYTF. As DNA, the CDR3 is TGTGCCAGCCGGACAGGGGACAGAATTTATGGCTACACCTTC.

This clonotype was recorded many times. This rearrangement joins TRBV20-1 to TRBJ2-1; 7 positions match TRBD2. The CDR3 spans 15 residues. Germline CDR1 reads DFQATT; CDR2 reads SNEGSKA (reference sequence). The V gene end was trimmed by 3 bases and the J gene end by 4 bases; junction bases not matched to a gene: 9. The CDR3 nucleotides read TGCAGTGCTAGTGCCGGGACTACCAATTACAATGAGCAGTTCTTC. It yields the protein CSASAGTTNYNEQFF.

J is TRBJ2-3 and V is TRBV7-9, with unresolved D. CDR3 length: 13 amino acids. V shed 5 bases and J shed 6 bases, with 12 bases lying between them. The germline V gene has CDR1 SEHNR and CDR2 FQNEAQ (reference sequence). The chain's CDR3 is CASSPDGWDTQYF. CDR3 in DNA: TGTGCCAGCAGCCCGGACGGCTGGGATACGCAGTATTTT.

V usage is TRBV27 and J usage is TRBJ2-2; D is possibly TRBD2 (6 bases). Germline CDR1 MNHEY, CDR2 SMNVEV (reference sequence). The CDR3 sequence is 17 residues long. V lost 4 bases and J lost 5, with 20 bases in between. The DNA of the CDR3 is TGTGCCAGCAGTTCACTGTACGGGACTCCTGGGACCGGGGAGCTGTTTTTT. Translation: CASSSLYGTPGTGELFF.

There are many counts of this clonotype. The rearrangement uses TRBV24-1 and TRBJ1-1; 10 nucleotides match TRBD1. CDR3 length equals 16 residues. Trimming removed 9 bases from V and 4 bases from J; junction bases left unmatched: 13. The germline V gene encodes CDR1 KGHDR and CDR2 SFDVKD. The CDR3 reads CATLITHRDRGTEAFF. The DNA for the CDR3 is TGTGCCACCTTGATCACCCACCGGGACAGGGGCACTGAAGCTTTCTTT.

In its sample, this clonotype was seen many times. The genes are TRBV3-1 and TRBJ1-2; the D is unclear. This CDR3 has 16 residues. V dropped 0 bases and J dropped 6 bases, with 17 bases sitting between them. The germline CDR1 and CDR2 sequences are LGHDT and YNNKEL (reference sequence). In DNA form, the CDR3 reads TGTGCCAGCAGCCAAGATAACCCGGGTATCGACGATGGCTACACCTTC. Translation gives CASSQDNPGIDDGYTF.

This clonotype was detected only a few times. The chain links TRBV20-1 to TRBJ2-3, with TRBD1 identical over 9 bases. Germline CDR1 and CDR2: DFQATT and SNEGSKA (reference sequence). This CDR3 has 19 amino acids. The V and J ends lost 5 bases and 6 bases, in that order; junction bases with no gene match: 24. The CDR3: CSAYLKGQGWILGQDTQYF. The DNA of the CDR3 is TGCAGTGCTTATCTCAAGGGACAGGGATGGATACTTGGTCAGGATACGCAGTATTTT.

This clonotype has ten or more counts. The J gene is TRBJ2-5, the V gene TRBV11-2; tentative D call: TRBD1 (6 bases). The germline V gene encodes CDR1 SGHAT and CDR2 FQNNGV. V was cut by 8 bases and J by 2 bases, with 18 bases left in between. This CDR3 contains 15 residues. The CDR3 DNA is TGTGCCAGCTCGAGCACCGGGACATTGCAAGAGACCCAGTACTTC. It yields the protein CASSSTGTLQETQYF.

This clonotype has more than one count but fewer than ten. The chain joins TRBV20-1 to TRBJ2-3; 9 bases fit TRBD2. V gave up 6 bases and J gave up 3 bases; unmatched junction bases: 10. Germline-derived CDR1 and CDR2 are DFQATT and SNEGSKA (reference sequence). The CDR3 length is 15 residues. CDR3 region: CSALIAGVNTDTQYF. CDR3 coding DNA: TGCAGTGCCCTGATAGCGGGAGTCAATACAGATACGCAGTATTTT.

In its sample, this clonotype was seen many times. V and J are TRBV11-2 and TRBJ2-1; 10 bases map to TRBD2. The CDR3 consists of 16 residues. V gave up 5 bases and J gave up 6 bases; unmatched junction bases: 10. The germline CDR1 and CDR2 sequences are SGHAT and FQNNGV. The CDR3 DNA follows: TGTGCCAGCAGCCCACCACCCCGGACTAGCGGCAATGAGCAGTTCTTC. This translates into CASSPPPRTSGNEQFF.

The CDR3 nucleotides read TGCGCCAGCAGCCAAGTTGTCAGAACCGGGACTAGCGGGAGGGTTCGGGATGAGCAGTTCTTC. Protein product: CASSQVVRTGTSGRVRDEQFF. The V gene is TRBV4-1, the J gene TRBJ2-1, with 16 bases aligning to TRBD2. Germline V gene data show CDR1 as MGHRA and CDR2 as YSYEKL. Trimming at V came to 1 base and at J to 8 bases, leaving 17 bases not matched to a gene. The CDR3 covers 21 residues.

There are many counts of this clonotype. V gene TRBV19 combines with J gene TRBJ1-1; D is possibly TRBD1 (5 bases). CDR1 is LNHDA and CDR2 is SQIVND in the germline V gene (reference sequence). The CDR3 is 14 amino acids. V was cut by 3 bases and J by 1 base, with 9 bases left in between. CDR3 DNA: TGTGCCAGTAGTATGCAGGGTGGGAACACTGAAGCTTTCTTT. Its translation is CASSMQGGNTEAFF. The full variable domain, with the rest looked up from reference TRBV19 and TRBJ1-1, is DGGITQSPKYLFRKEGQNVTLSCEQNLNHDAMYWYRQDPGQGLRLIYYSQIVNDFQKGDIAEGYSVSREKKESFPLTVTSAQKNPTAFYLCASSMQGGNTEAFFGQGTRLTVV.

This clonotype came up many times. The chain joins TRBV12-3 or TRBV12-4 to TRBJ1-2; 8 positions match TRBD1. The CDR3 contains 14 residues. V shed 3 bases and J 7 bases; nucleotides not matched to a gene: 7. CDR3 sequence reads: CASSFRDRHAGYTF. The CDR3 coding sequence is TGTGCCAGCAGTTTTAGGGACAGGCATGCTGGCTACACCTTC.

The chain recombines TRBV7-2 with TRBJ1-4; D ambiguous. The germline CDR1 and CDR2 sequences are SGHTA and FQGNSA. V dropped 3 bases and J dropped 5 bases, with 13 bases sitting between them. There are 15 residues in the CDR3. CDR3 coding DNA: TGTGCCAGCAGCTTTTCTAGGGTCCTAAATGAAAAACTGTTTTTT. Amino acid sequence: CASSFSRVLNEKLFF.

This clonotype was observed a few times. The chain carries TRBV4-1 and TRBJ1-2; D perhaps matches TRBD1 (6 bases). The V gene's germline CDR1 is MGHRA and CDR2 YSYEKL. Trimming shortened V by 4 bases and J by 7 bases, and 16 bases separated the two germline ends. This CDR3 region has 14 residues. The CDR3 DNA is TGCGCCAGCAGCCGATTACAGGGAATGGGTGGCTACACCTTC. It translates to CASSRLQGMGGYTF.

This clonotype has a count of ten or more. V gene TRBV20-1 combines with J gene TRBJ2-1, with D perhaps TRBD2 (6 bases). The CDR3 contains 15 residues. CDR1 and CDR2 from the germline V gene are DFQATT and SNEGSKA (reference sequence). With 6 bases removed from V and 3 bases from J, the gap between germline ends came to 18 bases. CDR3 loop: CSAPGTRENYNEQFF. CDR3 sequence (DNA): TGCAGTGCCCCCGGGACGCGGGAAAACTACAATGAGCAGTTCTTC.

This clonotype showed up many times. The chain uses TRBV2 and TRBJ1-3; 7 bases line up with TRBD1. CDR1 SNHLY and CDR2 FYNNEI come from the germline V gene. Losses at the gene ends were 2 bases for V and 0 bases for J; bases not matched to a gene: 7. The CDR3 contains 17 residues. The CDR3 region is CASSEPWTGPSGNTIYF. CDR3 sequence (DNA): TGTGCCAGCAGTGAACCCTGGACAGGCCCCTCTGGAAACACCATATATTTT. The variable domain in full, with the rest retrieved from reference TRBV2 and TRBJ1-3, is EPEVTQTPSHQVTQMGQEVILRCVPISNHLYFYWYRQILGQKVEFLVSFYNNEISEKSEIFDDQFSVERPDGSNFTLKIRSTKLEDSAMYFCASSEPWTGPSGNTIYFGEGSWLTVV.

This clonotype occurred once. A much more abundant neighbour one base away suggests this may be a read error. This chain links TRBV24-1 with TRBJ2-7; D may match TRBD1 or TRBD2 (5 bases each). The CDR3 is made up of 12 amino acids. Germline V gives CDR1 KGHDR, CDR2 SFDVKD. Trimming stripped 12 bases from V and 6 bases from J, with 17 bases between. CDR3 protein: CAAGTGLGEQYF. As DNA, the CDR3 is TGTGCCGCGGGTACGGGGCTCGGCGAGCAGTACTTC.